These 5 T cell receptor beta chains share one sample of origin, sequenced in a study of blood T cell repertoires in COVID-19. Measured with immunoSEQ multiplex PCR; TCRdb has only the in-frame clones, and not every one. The top ten clones hold over 0.7% of a sample with over 450,000 clones, roughly nine tenths of them seen once. The source material was peripheral blood. These receptors all stem from a man in his late teens or twenties with COVID-19, enrolled during active disease.

This chain connects TRBV28 to TRBJ1-4; 9 bases are a match to TRBD1. The CDR3 is 17 amino acids. V was clipped by 3 bases and J by 10 bases; unmatched bases: 15. The germline V gene has CDR1 MDHEN and CDR2 SYDVKM. The CDR3 DNA reads as TGTGCCAGCAGTTTGGCCGCCGGGGGACAGGGTTTCGGAAAACTGTTTTTT. It codes for CASSLAAGGQGFGKLFF.

This chain connects TRBV30 to TRBJ1-1, with a weak D call TRBD1 (6 bases). Looked up from germline, CDR1 is GTSNPN and CDR2 is SVGIG (reference sequence). The CDR3 has 13 amino acids. V was cut by 4 bases and J by 5 bases, with 14 bases left in between. CDR3 sequence reads: CAWNGQIWTEAFF. In nucleotides, the CDR3 is TGTGCCTGGAACGGACAGATTTGGACTGAAGCTTTCTTT. Complete variable domain (other parts from reference TRBV30 and TRBJ1-1): SQTIHQWPATLVQPVGSPLSLECTVEGTSNPNLYWYRQAAGRGLQLLFYSVGIGQISSEVPQNLSASRPQDRQFILSSKKLLLSDSGFYLCAWNGQIWTEAFFGQGTRLTVV.

The rearrangement links TRBV7-9 to TRBJ2-2; no firm D call. Germline V gene data show CDR1 as SEHNR and CDR2 as FQNEAQ (reference sequence). The CDR3 loop spans 15 amino acids. Trimming took 4 bases from V and 1 from J, leaving 10 bases between them. CDR3 coding DNA: TGTGCCAGCAGCTCCTGGGCCGTGAACACCGGGGAGCTGTTTTTT. Translated, it gives CASSSWAVNTGELFF.

This clone has a handful of counts. The chain carries TRBV21-1 and TRBJ2-1; TRBD1 is taken as the D call from the table, unchecked against the DNA. TRBV21-1 is listed as a pseudogene. The CDR3 runs to 14 residues. The CDR3 DNA reads as TGTGCCATTCCGGGACAACATACGAACAATGAGCAGTTCTTC. Its protein product is CAIPGQHTNNEQFF.

The chain combines TRBV7-3 with TRBJ1-6; 8 bases align to TRBD1. Germline CDR1 and CDR2: SGHTA and FQGTGA. This CDR3 region has 15 residues. V was clipped by 1 base and J by 8 bases; unmatched bases: 4. The CDR3 nucleotides are TGTGCCAGCAGCTTAATGGGGACAGGTGATTCACCCCTCCACTTT. It translates to CASSLMGTGDSPLHF.